This TCR beta chain was obtained from a study of early T cells in non-severe SARS-CoV-2 infection. Across the whole study: Sequencing used unsorted whole-blood bulk RNA, so chains lack pairing.

Trimming cost V 7 bases and J 2 bases; bases outside gene matches: 13. This CDR3 is built from 17 residues. The germline gives CDR1 LNHDA, CDR2 SQIVND (reference sequence). Findings and limits, study-wide: Using VDJdb, the matching emphasized anti-spike CD8 responses while missing private and CD4 specificities.

This clonotype was counted ten times or more. Its antigen remains unknown. Each CDR3 protein is one row after TCRdb ran MiXCR on the 5' RACE reads. The table records under 75,000 distinct CDR3 sequences, around 14% of them present only once. The clonotype was recovered from an adult who was a healthcare worker with PCR-confirmed SARS-CoV-2 infection or an uninfected control (not recorded which). The specimen was whole blood. This rearrangement joins TRBV19 to TRBJ2-2; the match to TRBD1 covers 7 bases. The CDR3, as DNA: TGTGCCAGTAACTCACTCCGGGACAGACTTAACACCGGGGAGCTGTTTTTT. This encodes CASNSLRDRLNTGELFF.